The 21 T cell receptor beta chains presented below share a single source sample, sequenced in a study of T cells in Graves' hyperthyroidism and ophthalmopathy (dated by TCRdb to the late 2010s). Library preparation employed multiplex PCR. TCRdb shows the sequencer as Illumina HiSeq 2000. The TCR beta CDR3 regions were amplified from RNA transcripts. The TCR CDR3 was subjected to a first round of RT-PCR using the HTBI primer set and the Qiagen OneStep RT-PCR kit. TCRdb reprocessed the public reads (quality trimming at Q25 with fastp, clone calling with MiXCR) and kept in-frame beta chains. Each CDR3 protein appears once, grouped with its most common genes and DNA. This sample comprises around 490,000 distinct CDR3 sequences, around 20% of them detected only once. Of the sample, over 45% is held by the ten largest clones. The sample taken for sequencing was blood. The receptors here all came from a middle-aged man with Graves' ophthalmopathy.

This clonotype was detected ten times or more. This rearrangement joins TRBV7-2 to TRBJ2-7; 7 bases map to TRBD2. J was trimmed by 5 bases and V by 1 base; bases with no gene match: 8. Looked up from germline, CDR1 is SGHTA and CDR2 is FQGNSA. This CDR3 comprises 15 residues. The CDR3 loop reads CASSLVSGGAHEQYF. The CDR3 nucleotides are TGTGCCAGCAGCTTAGTTTCGGGGGGAGCCCACGAGCAGTACTTC.

The table lists this clonotype with a few counts. The genes are TRBV20-1 and TRBJ2-7; maybe TRBD1 (6 bases). CDR1 and CDR2 (germline): DFQATT, SNEGSKA (reference sequence). The CDR3 is 15 residues long. V was clipped by 5 bases and J by 3 bases, with 20 bases between them. In DNA form, the CDR3 reads TGCAGTGCTGCGAGGACAGACCGAACTAACTACGAGCAGTACTTC. Protein product: CSAARTDRTNYEQYF.

This clonotype has a count of ten or more. The chain recombines TRBV11-2 with TRBJ1-5, with unresolved D. The V end was cut by 5 bases, the J end by 0 bases, with 8 bases between. The length of the CDR3 is 14 residues. Germline V gene data show CDR1 as SGHAT and CDR2 as FQNNGV. This chain's CDR3 is CASSDTHSNQPQHF. The CDR3 DNA reads as TGTGCCAGCAGCGACACCCATAGCAATCAGCCCCAGCATTTT.

With respect to this clonotype: A read error may produce the germline difference seen at one junction end. V and J are TRBV4-1 and TRBJ1-5; 8 bases map to TRBD1. Germline V lookup: CDR1 MGHRA, CDR2 YSYEKL. The CDR3 is made up of 14 amino acids. The DNA of the CDR3 is TGCGCCAGCAGCTGGGGGACAGGCGGTCAGCCCCTGCATTTT. Translated: CASSWGTGGQPLHF.

Comments on this clonotype: A much larger clonotype is one base distant, so this may be a read error. The J gene is TRBJ2-3, the V gene TRBV7-9, with unresolved D. CDR3 size: 16 residues. Germline CDR1 reads SEHNR; CDR2 reads FQNEAQ (reference sequence). This CDR3 is CVSSSPAGSSTDTQYF. The CDR3 DNA sequence: TGTGTCAGCAGCTCCCCGGCCGGATCTAGCACAGATACGCAGTATTTT.

This clonotype was found many times. The V call is TRBV7-8, the J call TRBJ1-2, with TRBD1 as a possible D gene (5 bases). CDR3 length: 15 residues. CDR1 is SGHVS, CDR2 FQNEAQ, per germline. Trimming removed 2 bases from V and 4 bases from J, with 14 bases in between. The CDR3: CASSLTEGPTYGYTF. CDR3 bases: TGTGCCAGCAGCTTAACAGAGGGACCGACCTATGGCTACACCTTC.

This chain uses TRBV7-6 with TRBJ2-3; D gene unclear. V was shortened by 0 bases and J by 4 bases, with 8 bases between the two germline ends. The length of the CDR3 is 14 residues. Germline assignment: CDR1 SGHVS and CDR2 FNYEAQ. The CDR3 region has the DNA TGTGCCAGCAGCTTAGCGTTTGAGGCAGATACGCAGTATTTT. It is translated as CASSLAFEADTQYF.

This rearrangement joins TRBV7-9 to TRBJ2-7, with D perhaps assigned TRBD1 or TRBD2 (6 bases each). CDR1 SEHNR and CDR2 FQNEAQ come from the germline V gene (reference sequence). The CDR3 totals 14 residues. Trimming stripped 5 bases from V and 3 bases from J, with 14 bases between. CDR3: CASSQPRGDYEQYF. CDR3 sequence (DNA): TGTGCCAGCAGCCAACCAAGGGGGGACTACGAGCAGTACTTC.

Written as DNA, the CDR3 is TGTGCCAGCAGCCGTGACTTAGCCGACGACGAGCAGTACTTC. Its protein product is CASSRDLADDEQYF. The rearrangement links TRBV7-3 to TRBJ2-7; D not resolved. The V gene lost 5 bases and the J gene lost 5 bases, with 16 bases spanning the gap. Germline V gene lookup returns CDR1 SGHTA and CDR2 FQGTGA. The CDR3 runs to 14 residues.

This clonotype has a count of ten or more. The chain employs TRBV27 and TRBJ2-2; TRBD2 agrees at 7 bases. The CDR3 contains 15 residues. V gave up 2 bases and J gave up 7 bases; unmatched junction bases: 7. Per germline, CDR1 MNHEY and CDR2 SMNVEV (reference sequence). The CDR3 region has the DNA TGTGCCAGCAGTTTAGGGAGGGGAAGCGTCGGGGAGCTGTTTTTT. Its translation is CASSLGRGSVGELFF.

The chain carries TRBV5-1 and TRBJ2-2; 7 bases are shared with TRBD2. This CDR3 comprises 15 residues. Trimming at V came to 4 bases and at J to 2 bases, leaving 5 bases not matched to a gene. Germline V gene lookup returns CDR1 SGHRS and CDR2 YFSETQ. CDR3 in amino acids: CASSGLAANTGELFF. The CDR3 coding sequence is TGCGCCAGCAGCGGTCTAGCGGCCAACACCGGGGAGCTGTTTTTT.

The V call is TRBV20-1, the J call TRBJ2-3, with 8 bases that match TRBD2. Germline-derived CDR1 and CDR2 are DFQATT and SNEGSKA (reference sequence). V was pared by 0 bases and J by 4 bases, with 9 bases of the junction left unmatched. This CDR3 is 16 amino acids long. The CDR3 DNA reads as TGCAGTGCTAGAGATAATAGCGGGACCTGGGCAGATACGCAGTATTTT. Protein product: CSARDNSGTWADTQYF.

This clonotype was recorded a few times. This sequence joins TRBV4-1 and TRBJ1-1; D gene ambiguous. Germline-derived CDR1 and CDR2 are MGHRA and YSYEKL. V dropped 4 bases and J dropped 2 bases, with 11 bases sitting between them. The CDR3 has 14 residues. The CDR3 nucleotides read TGCGCCAGCAGCCGAGGTCATACAAACACTGAAGCTTTCTTT. This codes for CASSRGHTNTEAFF.

This clonotype was counted only a few times. The chain couples TRBV29-1 to TRBJ2-3; D remains unclear. Germline values: CDR1 SQVTM, CDR2 ANQGSEA. Trimming cost V 6 bases and J 0 bases, with 16 bases left between them. The CDR3 spans 15 residues. CDR3 coding DNA: TGCAGCGTCCGCGCCACAGTCCCCAGCACAGATACGCAGTATTTT. Amino acid sequence: CSVRATVPSTDTQYF.

This clonotype was seen only a few times. This rearrangement joins TRBV20-1 to TRBJ2-3; 8 nucleotides match TRBD2. V lost 1 base and J lost 2; bases outside the gene matches: 2. The CDR3 contains 14 residues. Germline CDR1 and CDR2: DFQATT and SNEGSKA (reference sequence). The CDR3 region is CSARVGGATDTQYF. The CDR3 DNA reads as TGCAGTGCTAGAGTCGGGGGGGCCACAGATACGCAGTATTTT.

This clonotype was picked up a small number of times. The V and J genes are TRBV28 and TRBJ2-2; no clear D. Trimming pared 3 bases from V and 2 bases from J, leaving 10 bases between. Germline V gives CDR1 MDHEN, CDR2 SYDVKM. The CDR3 runs to 15 residues. The CDR3 DNA is TGTGCCAGCAGTTTTTCCCGGCGAAACACCGGGGAGCTGTTTTTT. This encodes CASSFSRRNTGELFF.

This clonotype was observed a few times. This chain connects TRBV7-9 to TRBJ2-1; 8 bases match TRBD2. The CDR3 extends over 15 amino acids. Germline V CDR1 and CDR2: SEHNR, FQNEAQ (reference sequence). Trimming removed 1 base from V and 8 bases from J; junction bases left unmatched: 7. The CDR3 sequence is CASSLVGGGLHEQFF. The CDR3 nucleotides read TGTGCCAGCAGCTTAGTCGGCGGGGGGCTCCATGAGCAGTTCTTC. Full variable domain (rest looked up from reference TRBV7-9 and TRBJ2-1): DTGVSQNPRHKITKRGQNVTFRCDPISEHNRLYWYRQTLGQGPEFLTYFQNEAQLEKSRLLSDRFSAERPKGSFSTLEIQRTEQGDSAMYLCASSLVGGGLHEQFFGPGTRLTVL.

CDR3 amino acids: CASSVGGSGYEQYF. The CDR3 DNA reads as TGTGCCAGCAGCGTAGGCGGGAGTGGGTACGAGCAGTACTTC. The V and J genes are TRBV9 and TRBJ2-7, with 7 bases that match TRBD2. With V trimmed by 0 bases and J by 4 bases, 4 bases remained unmatched. The CDR3 has 14 amino acids. In germline, CDR1 is SGDLS, CDR2 YYNGEE.

This clonotype was observed a few times. This rearrangement joins TRBV7-9 to TRBJ1-6; a weak D match, TRBD1 (5 bases). CDR3 length equals 13 residues. Trimming removed 2 bases from V and 10 bases from J, with 9 bases in between. CDR1 and CDR2 (germline): SEHNR, FQNEAQ (reference sequence). DNA of the CDR3: TGTGCCAGCAGCTTAATCGAGGGGTCACCCCTCCACTTT. Translation: CASSLIEGSPLHF.

This clonotype was seen only a few times. The chain is built from TRBV9 and TRBJ2-1; 14 bases are shared with TRBD2. V trimming: 3 bases; J trimming: 10 bases; junction bases outside the gene matches: 15. The CDR3 length is 18 residues. CDR1 and CDR2 (germline): SGDLS, YYNGEE. As DNA, the CDR3 is TGTGCCAGCAGCGCATCCGGGACTAGCGGGAGTCTCCCAGGGGAGCAGTTCTTC. Translation gives CASSASGTSGSLPGEQFF.

The sample holds a few counts of this clonotype. CDR3 amino acids: CASSVGRGEQYF. CDR3 nucleotides: TGTGCCAGCAGCGTAGGAAGGGGTGAGCAGTACTTC. The V gene is TRBV9, the J gene TRBJ2-7, with D perhaps TRBD1 (5 bases). Trimming shortened V by 0 bases and J by 7 bases, and 8 bases separated the two germline ends. Germline values: CDR1 SGDLS, CDR2 YYNGEE. The CDR3 runs to 12 residues.